This T cell receptor beta chain emerged from a study of blood T cell repertoires in COVID-19. The wider study: Researchers got acute and convalescent COVID-19 samples from the United States, Italy and Spain. PBMCs, B-cell-depleted T cells, or T cells were the source of the cDNA or gDNA that made up the material.

Trimming took off 0 bases at V and 1 base at J, with 16 bases between the two ends. Germline assignment: CDR1 SGHTS and CDR2 YDEGEE. This CDR3 region has 17 residues. TCRdb keeps only in-frame clones here, not all; method: immunoSEQ multiplex PCR. This sample carries fewer than 450,000 clones, about 90% of them seen once, and the ten largest clones take 2.5% to 4%. The V call is TRBV5-8, the J call TRBJ1-2; D might be TRBD1 (6 bases). The sequencing sample was made of peripheral blood. This receptor was taken from a young woman who had recovered from COVID-19. The CDR3 reads CASSLGGPTAFNYGYTF. The CDR3, as DNA: TGTGCCAGCAGCTTGGGGGGGCCGACAGCTTTTAACTATGGCTACACCTTC.